A selection of T cell receptor beta chains follows, all from one sample in a study of blood T cell repertoires in COVID-19. Using immunoSEQ multiplex PCR, the repertoire was profiled, and TCRdb retains in-frame clones only, with some absent. The sample contains approximately 240,000 clones, 82% of which appear only once. The sample was peripheral blood. These receptor sequences come from a woman of 80 years or more with active or convalescent COVID-19. CDR3s include the opening cysteine and the closing phenylalanine or tryptophan. Fields, in order: J gene, D gene, V gene, clone size, CDR3 protein, CDR3 DNA. A D gene is named only where the DNA matches it firmly. Not all rows give a size; the values are once, few, many and, for expanded clones, a class.

>TRBJ1-2|NA|TRBV6-4|once
CASSDTGNYGYTF
TGTGCCAGCAGTGACACAGGGAACTATGGCTACACCTTC
>TRBJ1-1|NA|TRBV4-1|NA
CASSQDGRGNTEAFF
TGCGCCAGCAGCCAAGATGGCAGGGGGAACACTGAAGCTTTCTTT
>TRBJ1-3|NA|TRBV30|NA
CACGLSGNTIYF
TGTGCCTGTGGGCTATCTGGAAACACCATATATTTT
>TRBJ1-1|TRBD1|TRBV10-3|once
CAIRQGATEAFF
TGTGCCATCAGGCAGGGGGCAACTGAAGCTTTCTTT
>TRBJ1-2|TRBD1|TRBV5-1|NA
CASSLVAGGVSGYTF
TGCGCCAGCAGCTTGGTGGCAGGGGGCGTCTCAGGCTACACCTTC
>TRBJ2-3|TRBD2|TRBV30|once
CAWGGGTRSTDTQYF
TGTGCCTGGGGCGGGGGGACTAGAAGCACAGATACGCAGTATTTT
>TRBJ2-7|NA|TRBV12-5|NA
CASGLQTQAYSYEQYF
TGTGCTAGTGGTTTGCAGACACAGGCCTACTCCTACGAGCAGTACTTC
>TRBJ2-7|TRBD2|TRBV2|NA
CASSLRMGLAGVYEQYF
TGTGCCAGCAGTCTCAGAATGGGTCTAGCGGGGGTTTACGAGCAGTACTTC
>TRBJ1-2|TRBD1|TRBV14|NA
CASSFGQGTYGYTF
TGTGCCAGCAGCTTCGGACAGGGTACCTATGGCTACACCTTC
>TRBJ1-5|NA|TRBV27|NA
CASSLNGLVKDDSNQPQHF
TGTGCCAGCAGTTTAAACGGTCTAGTAAAAGACGATAGCAATCAGCCCCAGCATTTT
>TRBJ2-1|TRBD2|TRBV5-1|NA
CASYPLLAGFSYNEQFF
TGCGCCAGCTACCCTCTGCTAGCGGGATTCTCCTACAATGAGCAGTTCTTC
>TRBJ1-1|NA|TRBV6-5|few
CASSRHMNTEAFF
TGTGCCAGCAGCAGGCACATGAACACTGAAGCTTTCTTT
>TRBJ1-5|TRBD1|TRBV18|NA
CASSPDRAGGLNQPQHF
TGTGCCAGCTCACCGGACAGGGCAGGAGGGCTTAATCAGCCCCAGCATTTT
>TRBJ2-5|NA|TRBV9|once
CASSSAGGSKETQYF
TGTGCCAGCAGCTCAGCAGGAGGGTCTAAGGAGACCCAGTACTTC
>TRBJ2-2|NA|TRBV15|NA
CATSRANTGELFF
TGTGCCACCAGCAGGGCAAACACCGGGGAGCTGTTTTTT
>TRBJ1-2|TRBD1|TRBV2|NA
CASSGGRQGYGYTF
TGTGCCAGCAGTGGGGGGCGACAGGGTTATGGCTACACCTTC
>TRBJ1-2|TRBD1|TRBV3-1/TRBV3-2|NA
CANSRQTGFYTF
TGTGCCAACAGCCGGCAGACAGGGTTCTACACCTTC
>TRBJ2-1|NA|TRBV5-1|NA
CASRLGAPHNEQFF
TGCGCCAGCAGGCTGGGGGCACCCCACAATGAGCAGTTCTTC
>TRBJ1-5|TRBD1|TRBV6-5|NA
CASFRGTALNQPQHF
TGTGCCAGCTTTCGTGGGACAGCTCTCAATCAGCCCCAGCATTTT
>TRBJ2-3|TRBD2|TRBV4-1|NA
CASSQVWTSSTDTQYF
TGCGCCAGCAGCCAAGTGTGGACTAGCTCCACAGATACGCAGTATTTT
>TRBJ2-1|NA|TRBV7-2|NA
CASSLFGSRTNEQFF
TGTGCCAGCAGCTTATTCGGGAGCCGAACCAATGAGCAGTTCTTC
>TRBJ1-4|TRBD1|TRBV2|NA
CASRGQGQGSEKLFF
TGTGCCAGCAGGGGCCAGGGACAGGGTTCGGAAAAACTGTTTTTT
>TRBJ2-1|NA|TRBV27|NA
CASSLLVGADNEQFF
TGTGCCAGCAGTTTATTAGTTGGAGCGGACAATGAGCAGTTCTTC
>TRBJ1-2|TRBD1|TRBV5-1|few
CASSLDGAGGDGYTF
TGCGCCAGCAGCTTGGATGGTGCAGGGGGCGATGGCTACACCTTC
>TRBJ1-2|TRBD1|TRBV5-1|once
CASSWTGTGDVGYTF
TGCGCCAGCAGCTGGACCGGGACAGGGGACGTCGGCTACACCTTC
>TRBJ2-3|NA|TRBV12-3/TRBV12-4|NA
CASSLARTDTQYF
TGTGCCAGCAGTTTAGCGCGAACCGATACGCAGTATTTT
>TRBJ2-3|NA|TRBV6-4|once
CASSDSPGHTDTQYF
TGTGCCAGCAGTGACTCCCCGGGACACACAGATACGCAGTATTTT
>TRBJ1-2|NA|TRBV6-5|NA
CASSYSNTANYGYTF
TGTGCCAGCAGTTACTCGAACACCGCTAACTATGGCTACACCTTC
>TRBJ2-3|TRBD2|TRBV5-1|NA
CASSTTSGGDTQYF
TGCGCCAGCAGCACTACTAGCGGGGGCGATACGCAGTATTTT
>TRBJ1-1|NA|TRBV6-8|NA
CASSRDGGGTEAFF
TGTGCCAGCAGTCGGGACGGGGGGGGCACTGAAGCTTTCTTT
>TRBJ2-1|NA|TRBV15|once
CATSRDWGGAYNEQFF
TGTGCCACCAGCAGAGATTGGGGCGGGGCCTACAATGAGCAGTTCTTC
>TRBJ2-1|TRBD2|TRBV5-1|once
CASSAGLAGGENEQFF
TGCGCCAGCAGCGCGGGGCTAGCGGGGGGAGAGAATGAGCAGTTCTTC
>TRBJ1-5|NA|TRBV7-6|few
CASSLTGHSNQPQHF
TGTGCCAGCAGCTTAACAGGACATAGCAATCAGCCCCAGCATTTT
>TRBJ2-7|NA|TRBV19|NA
CASSIAGRGYEQYF
TGTGCCAGTAGTATTGCGGGGAGGGGGTACGAGCAGTACTTC
>TRBJ2-1|TRBD2|TRBV5-1|NA
CASSSSGTSIDEQFF
TGCGCCAGCAGCTCCTCCGGGACTAGCATCGATGAGCAGTTCTTC
>TRBJ2-1|TRBD2|TRBV6-2/TRBV6-3|NA
CASSPGTSGILGNEQFF
TGTGCCAGCAGTCCGGGGACTAGCGGGATATTAGGCAATGAGCAGTTCTTC
>TRBJ2-1|NA|TRBV25-1|NA
CASSEPGRNEQFF
TGTGCCAGCAGTGAGCCGGGAAGGAATGAGCAGTTCTTC
>TRBJ2-3|TRBD1|TRBV5-5|NA
CASSLVQGATDTQYF
TGTGCCAGCAGCTTGGTACAGGGGGCCACAGATACGCAGTATTTT
>TRBJ2-5|TRBD2|TRBV7-9|NA
CASSPASGGKYQETQYF
TGTGCCAGCAGTCCTGCTAGCGGAGGAAAATACCAAGAGACCCAGTACTTC
>TRBJ2-7|NA|TRBV27|NA
CASSHSGSLRYEQYF
TGTGCCAGCAGCCATTCCGGGTCACTACGCTACGAGCAGTACTTC
>TRBJ2-5|NA|TRBV11-3|NA
CASSRQAQETQYF
TGTGCCAGCAGCCGACAAGCCCAAGAGACCCAGTACTTC
>TRBJ1-4|NA|TRBV7-9|NA
CASRPPTGRLEKLFF
TGTGCCAGCAGACCTCCGACAGGCCGACTTGAAAAACTGTTTTTT
>TRBJ2-5|NA|TRBV24-1|NA
CATKRAEGETQYF
TGTGCCACCAAGAGAGCGGAAGGGGAGACCCAGTACTTC
>TRBJ2-3|NA|TRBV29-1|NA
CSVEKSGTDTQYF
TGCAGCGTTGAAAAAAGCGGCACAGATACGCAGTATTTT
>TRBJ1-2|TRBD1|TRBV3-1/TRBV3-2|once
CASSQDPGQGPSTF
TGTGCCAGCAGCCAAGATCCGGGACAGGGTCCTTCCACCTTC
>TRBJ1-2|TRBD1|TRBV7-2|NA
CASSPGGTAPFPGAGYTF
TGTGCCAGCAGCCCTGGGGGGACAGCTCCATTCCCGGGAGCCGGCTACACCTTC
>TRBJ2-7|TRBD2|TRBV14|NA
CASYEIRLAGYEQYF
TGTGCCAGCTACGAAATCAGACTAGCGGGGTACGAGCAGTACTTC
>TRBJ2-4|TRBD2|TRBV14|once
CASSQGLAGGLYRQYF
TGTGCCAGCAGCCAAGGACTAGCGGGAGGGCTATATAGGCAGTACTTC
>TRBJ2-5|TRBD1|TRBV19|NA
CASSISTGPGTQYF
TGTGCCAGTAGTATCTCGACAGGGCCAGGGACCCAGTACTTC
>TRBJ2-5|NA|TRBV5-4|NA
CASSGGGRVQETQYF
TGTGCCAGCAGCGGAGGAGGGCGGGTCCAAGAGACCCAGTACTTC